This T cell receptor (beta chain) was profiled in a study of OX40 agonist ivuxolimab in advanced cancers. Study at large: An agonistic human IgG2 monoclonal antibody against OX40 (CD134) was given. Earlier treatment with anti-PD-1, anti-PD-L1 or anti-CTLA-4 was permitted, and roughly 42% had received some. The group had a mean age of 60 years, ranged from about 23 to 85, and was 80% to 90% male.

Produced via immunoSEQ multiplex PCR; TCRdb's table is partial and in-frame only. This sample has tens of thousands of clones; approximately 86% occur once, and the top ten carry about 0.37%. A remark on this clone: Its antigen is currently unknown. This sample includes further DNA sequences coding for the same CDR3.

Study results and limitations: Some nonresponders likewise displayed low normalized T-cell clonal expansion.

Germline V CDR1 and CDR2: SNHLY, FYNNEI. This CDR3 has 15 amino acids. V shed 7 bases and J shed 4 bases, with 18 bases lying between them. Sample: CD4+ or CD8+ T cells sorted from blood, taken in a trial of the OX40 agonist ivuxolimab. The chain couples TRBV2 to TRBJ2-3; unclear D gene. This clonotype was sampled from an adult with an advanced solid tumor such as melanoma, head and neck, liver or kidney cancer. CDR3 in amino acids: CASTSPGQPADTQYF. The CDR3 DNA sequence: TGTGCCAGCACTTCACCGGGTCAGCCGGCAGATACGCAGTATTTT.